These T cell receptor beta chains were read from a single sample in a study of blood T cells in healthy people across ages. TCRdb itself ran the 5' RACE reads through MiXCR, one entry per CDR3 protein. The table records 1.6 million or so distinct CDR3 sequences, 34% of them present only once. Material: blood. These receptors were obtained from a woman in her twenties or thirties in good health. The CDR3 runs from the conserved cysteine through the conserved F or W.

j_call | v_call | cdr3_aa
TRBJ1-2 | TRBV12-3/TRBV12-4 | CASSGNRMGCYGYTF
TRBJ2-1 | TRBV27 | CASSLAGVSSYNEQFF
TRBJ2-1 | TRBV14 | CASSPVGGYNEQFF
TRBJ2-4 | TRBV12-3/TRBV12-4 | CASSLGTAGGLDIQYF
TRBJ2-6 | TRBV27 | CASSPRWVSGANVLTF
TRBJ2-3 | TRBV13 | CASSLDRLAGRTDPQYF
TRBJ2-7 | TRBV20-1 | CSASSSYEQYF
TRBJ2-1 | TRBV5-1 | CASSLGSAGDIEQFF
TRBJ2-5 | TRBV12-3/TRBV12-4 | CASSLAGTRGAQYF
TRBJ2-5 | TRBV5-1 | CASSLEASLADQQETQYF
TRBJ2-7 | TRBV9 | CASSAGGRSEYEQYF
TRBJ2-1 | TRBV27 | CASSVGPQTYNEQFF
TRBJ2-5 | TRBV29-1 | CSVEYGGNVAETQYF
TRBJ1-1 | TRBV10-3 | CATTLREYNTEAFF
TRBJ1-2 | TRBV20-1 | CSAPARQILYGYTF
TRBJ2-3 | TRBV4-1 | CANSQDMAGGEADTQYF
TRBJ2-5 | TRBV24-1 | CATSDFTGREKETQYF
TRBJ1-6 | TRBV12-3/TRBV12-4 | CASSDTRGVDSPLHF
- | TRBV6-2/TRBV6-3 | CASTAAGGPRNEQYF
TRBJ2-7 | TRBV5-6 | CASSFRQGWDEQYF
TRBJ2-1 | TRBV24-1 | CATSDRTDRGINEQFF
TRBJ2-2 | TRBV28 | CASRGGPRTGELFF
TRBJ1-6 | TRBV20-1 | CSARQRSVDSPLHF
TRBJ2-7 | TRBV20-1 | CSARPTTDARGGQYF
TRBJ2-2 | TRBV29-1 | CSVGNVGTGELFF
TRBJ1-6 | TRBV29-1 | CSECDSPLHF
TRBJ2-7 | TRBV9 | CASSVAGLAPYEQYF
TRBJ2-2 | TRBV2 | CASSGRLADTGERFF
TRBJ1-2 | TRBV28 | CASSPVTGQGYGYTF
TRBJ2-7 | TRBV4-1 | CTSSQDESRFAGTIYEQYF
TRBJ2-7 | TRBV20-1 | CSAPLRGHSYEQYF